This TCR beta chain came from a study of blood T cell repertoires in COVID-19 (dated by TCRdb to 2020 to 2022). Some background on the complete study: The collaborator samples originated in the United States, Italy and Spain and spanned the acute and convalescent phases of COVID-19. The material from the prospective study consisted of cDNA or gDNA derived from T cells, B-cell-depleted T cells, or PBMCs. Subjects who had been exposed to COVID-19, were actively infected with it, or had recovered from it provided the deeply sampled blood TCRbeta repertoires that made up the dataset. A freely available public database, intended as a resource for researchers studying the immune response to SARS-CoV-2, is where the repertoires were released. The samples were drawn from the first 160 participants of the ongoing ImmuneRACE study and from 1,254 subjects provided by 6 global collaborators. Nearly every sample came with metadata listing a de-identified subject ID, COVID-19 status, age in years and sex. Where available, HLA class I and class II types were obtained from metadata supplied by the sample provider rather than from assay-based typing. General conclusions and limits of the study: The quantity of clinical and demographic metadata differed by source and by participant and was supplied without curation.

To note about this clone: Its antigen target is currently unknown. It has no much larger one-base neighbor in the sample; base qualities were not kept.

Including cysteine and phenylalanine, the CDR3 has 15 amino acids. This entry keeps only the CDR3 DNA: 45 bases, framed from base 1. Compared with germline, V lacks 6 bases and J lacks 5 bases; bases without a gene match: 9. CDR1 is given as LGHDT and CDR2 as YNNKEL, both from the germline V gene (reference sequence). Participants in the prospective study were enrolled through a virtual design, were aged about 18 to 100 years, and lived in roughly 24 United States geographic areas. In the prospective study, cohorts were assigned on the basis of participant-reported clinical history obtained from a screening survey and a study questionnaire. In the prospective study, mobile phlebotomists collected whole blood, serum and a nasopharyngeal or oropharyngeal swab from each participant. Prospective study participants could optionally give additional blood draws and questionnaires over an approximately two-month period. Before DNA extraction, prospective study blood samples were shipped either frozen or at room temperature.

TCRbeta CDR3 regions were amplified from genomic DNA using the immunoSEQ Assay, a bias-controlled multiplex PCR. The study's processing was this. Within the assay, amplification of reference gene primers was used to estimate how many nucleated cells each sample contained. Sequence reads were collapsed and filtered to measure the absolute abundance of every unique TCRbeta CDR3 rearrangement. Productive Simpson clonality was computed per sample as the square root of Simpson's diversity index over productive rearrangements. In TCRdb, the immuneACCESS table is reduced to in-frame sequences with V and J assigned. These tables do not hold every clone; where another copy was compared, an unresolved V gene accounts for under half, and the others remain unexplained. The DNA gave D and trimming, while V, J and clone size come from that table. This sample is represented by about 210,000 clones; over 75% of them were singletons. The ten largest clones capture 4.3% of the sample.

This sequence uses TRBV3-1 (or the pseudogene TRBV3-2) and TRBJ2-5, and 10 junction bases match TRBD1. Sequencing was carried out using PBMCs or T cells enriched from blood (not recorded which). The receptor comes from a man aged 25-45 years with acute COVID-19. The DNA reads TGTGCCAGCAGTCGGGGACAGGGGCAATTCGAGACCCAGTACTTC. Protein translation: CASSRGQGQFETQYF.